This TCR beta chain was identified in a study of T-cell memory formation after mild COVID-19. This CDR3 region has 14 residues. Trimming removed 7 bases at V and 2 bases at J, with 13 bases between. Germline V gene data show CDR1 as LNHDA and CDR2 as SQIVND (reference sequence). TCRdb analysed the 5' RACE reads with MiXCR anew, one entry per CDR3 protein. The data hold approximately 150,000 distinct CDR3 sequences, with over 6% observed a single time. In this sample, this clonotype turned up a few times. Sequenced input: PBMCs or a T cell subset sorted from them (not recorded which). The TCR originated in an adult woman who had mild COVID-19 (a few samples of this study predate the infection). Cell type and time point are not known. This chain links TRBV19 with TRBJ2-3; D is unresolved. DNA for the CDR3: TGTGCCAGTAAGGAAGGGCCAAACACAGATACGCAGTATTTT. Amino acids: CASKEGPNTDTQYF.